The rows below give T cell receptor beta chains drawn from one sample of a study of T-cell memory formation after mild COVID-19. Using its own MiXCR run on the 5' RACE reads, TCRdb lists one record per CDR3 protein. The sample includes 300,000 to 400,000 distinct CDR3 sequences, around 28% seen only once; the top ten take roughly 13%. Input material: PBMCs or a T cell subset sorted from them (not recorded which). Receptors were obtained from an adult woman who had mild COVID-19 (a few samples of this study predate the infection). Cell type and time point are not known. The CDR3 runs from the conserved cysteine through the conserved F or W. The order of the fields is CDR3 length, clone size, V gene, J gene, D gene, CDR3 protein, CDR3 DNA. The D gene is left open where the match is weak. Where a row states a size, it is once, few, many or the class of an expanded clone; other rows omit it.

14,many,TRBV4-2,TRBJ2-7,.,CASSQDMPPYEQYF,TGTGCCAGCAGCCAAGATATGCCCCCCTACGAGCAGTACTTC
15,.,TRBV4-1,TRBJ2-7,.,CASSQDAFGQNEQYF,TGCGCCAGCAGCCAAGACGCCTTCGGACAGAACGAGCAGTACTTC
15,few,TRBV15,TRBJ2-1,.,CATSIDRDSRNEQFF,TGTGCCACCAGCATAGACCGGGACTCGCGAAATGAGCAGTTCTTC
16,few,TRBV11-2,TRBJ2-7,TRBD2,CASSLALTGGPYEQYF,TGTGCCAGCAGCTTAGCCCTGACGGGAGGGCCCTACGAGCAGTACTTC
16,many,TRBV4-3,TRBJ2-7,.,CASSQDYKGNSYEQYF,TGCGCCAGCAGCCAAGATTACAAGGGGAACTCCTACGAGCAGTACTTC
19,.,TRBV7-8,TRBJ1-6,TRBD1,CASSLRPPGQGVKISPLHF,TGTGCCAGCAGCCTCCGGCCCCCGGGACAGGGGGTGAAAATTTCACCCCTCCACTTT
13,many,TRBV24-1,TRBJ2-7,.,CATSAVASYEQYF,TGTGCCACCAGTGCCGTAGCTTCCTACGAGCAGTACTTC
14,.,TRBV20-1,TRBJ2-7,TRBD1,CSGMGQSRSYEQYF,TGCAGTGGAATGGGACAGTCACGCTCCTACGAGCAGTACTTC
16,.,TRBV5-1,TRBJ2-1,.,CASSPPVVGFADEQFF,TGCGCCAGCAGCCCCCCGGTAGTAGGGTTCGCTGATGAGCAGTTCTTC
12,.,TRBV30,TRBJ2-1,.,CARQGFDNEQFF,TGTGCCAGGCAGGGGTTCGACAATGAGCAGTTCTTC
14,.,TRBV20-1,TRBJ1-5,TRBD1,CSAPDRGDNQPQHF,TGCAGTGCCCCGGACAGGGGTGACAATCAGCCCCAGCATTTT
15,.,TRBV12-3/TRBV12-4,TRBJ2-1,TRBD1,CASSLWGQGANEQFF,TGTGCCAGCAGTTTATGGGGACAGGGGGCCAATGAGCAGTTCTTC
14,many,TRBV5-1,TRBJ2-1,TRBD2,CASRVAGVNNEQFF,TGCGCCAGCAGAGTAGCGGGGGTAAACAATGAGCAGTTCTTC
15,once,TRBV5-1,TRBJ2-3,TRBD2,CASSLQRGRTDTQYF,TGCGCCAGCAGCTTGCAGCGGGGGCGCACAGATACGCAGTATTTT
17,many,TRBV5-1,TRBJ1-1,TRBD1,CASSLEPQGARGTEAFF,TGCGCCAGCAGCTTGGAGCCACAGGGGGCGCGTGGCACTGAAGCTTTCTTT
13,.,TRBV6-5,TRBJ2-5,.,CASSSARVETQYF,TGTGCCAGCAGTTCTGCCAGGGTGGAGACCCAGTACTTC
13,.,TRBV18,TRBJ2-3,.,CASSPISSDTQYF,TGTGCCAGCTCACCCATCTCGTCAGATACGCAGTATTTT
16,.,TRBV21-1,TRBJ2-1,.,CASSFRTSGSFNEQFF,TGTGCCAGCAGCTTTCGGACTAGCGGGAGTTTCAATGAGCAGTTCTTC
16,.,TRBV9,TRBJ2-7,.,CASSALDRDYIYEQYF,TGTGCCAGCAGCGCCCTAGACAGGGACTATATCTACGAGCAGTACTTC
14,.,TRBV14,TRBJ2-5,.,CASSPTVQGKTQYF,TGTGCCAGCAGCCCCACCGTCCAGGGAAAGACCCAGTACTTC
13,few,TRBV15,TRBJ2-1,TRBD1,CATQKDRTGEQFF,TGTGCCACCCAAAAGGACAGGACAGGTGAGCAGTTCTTC
14,.,TRBV15,TRBJ2-1,TRBD2,CATFGGRASNEQFF,TGTGCCACTTTTGGCGGGAGGGCCTCAAATGAGCAGTTCTTC
13,few,TRBV13,TRBJ2-5,.,CASSSRGKETQYF,TGTGCCAGCAGCTCCCGGGGGAAAGAGACCCAGTACTTC
16,few,TRBV7-9,TRBJ2-4,.,CASSPSDGLAKNIQYF,TGTGCCAGCAGCCCCTCGGACGGTCTAGCCAAAAACATTCAGTACTTC
15,.,TRBV28,TRBJ1-1,TRBD1,CASSFSSNRGAEAFF,TGTGCCAGCAGTTTCTCATCGAACAGGGGGGCTGAAGCTTTCTTT
15,few,TRBV5-6,TRBJ2-7,.,CASSLDPGLAYEQYF,TGTGCCAGCAGCTTGGATCCGGGGCTCGCCTACGAGCAGTACTTC
14,.,TRBV3-1,TRBJ2-5,TRBD2,CASTPPSASGTQYF,TGTGCCAGCACCCCACCGTCGGCTAGCGGGACCCAGTACTTC
15,few,TRBV18,TRBJ2-3,.,CASSPLPGSTDTQYF,TGTGCCAGCTCACCACTTCCGGGTAGCACAGATACGCAGTATTTT
13,few,TRBV29-1,TRBJ2-7,.,CSVLGESSYEQYF,TGCAGCGTTCTTGGGGAGAGCTCCTACGAGCAGTACTTC
20,few,TRBV6-2/TRBV6-3,TRBJ2-1,TRBD2,CASSYWRTSGIVFVLNEQFF,TGTGCCAGCAGTTACTGGAGGACTAGCGGGATTGTTTTCGTGTTGAATGAGCAGTTCTTC
13,few,TRBV6-5,TRBJ2-1,.,CASSSTGLREQFF,TGTGCCAGCAGTTCCACGGGACTGCGCGAGCAGTTCTTC
13,few,TRBV3-1,TRBJ2-3,.,CASKHGGRDTQYF,TGTGCCAGCAAACACGGTGGCCGGGATACGCAGTATTTT